What follows is one TCR beta chain and its context. These data come from a study of technical replicates of blood from several donors. The data were produced by immunoSEQ multiplex PCR, yet TCRdb's version contains in-frame clones alone and is incomplete. The data contain under 100,000 clones, 96% of them singletons. Sample: T cells isolated from PBMCs. The sequence derives from a human donor in good health.

The CDR3 nucleotides read TGTGCCAGCAGTTTCCCGACAGGGCTTAATCAGCCCCAGCATTTT. Translated: CASSFPTGLNQPQHF. The chain joins TRBV28 to TRBJ1-5, with 7 bases matching TRBD1. The germline CDR1 and CDR2 sequences are MDHEN and SYDVKM. CDR3 size: 15 residues. V was pared by 3 bases and J by 4 bases, with 6 bases of the junction left unmatched.